A selection of T cell receptor beta chains follows, all from one sample in a study of blood T cell repertoires in COVID-19. Repertoires were generated with immunoSEQ multiplex PCR, while TCRdb's copy carries only in-frame clones and drops some. The sample lists roughly 200,000 clones; just under 90% were seen once. The sample comprised PBMCs or T cells enriched from blood (not recorded which). All receptors derive from a man younger than 45 who had recovered from COVID-19. CDR3s include the opening cysteine and the closing phenylalanine or tryptophan. D genes are given only for firm matches. Size tells how often a clone was seen (once, few, many) or the class of an expanded clone, and some rows leave it out.

j_gene: TRBJ2-1
abundance: -
v_gene: TRBV5-4
d_gene: TRBD1
CDR3nt: TGTGCCAGCAGCTTGAGGACAGGGGGCTACTACAATGAGCAGTTCTTC
CDR3aa: CASSLRTGGYYNEQFF

j_gene: TRBJ1-1
abundance: -
v_gene: TRBV7-2
d_gene: -
CDR3nt: TGTGCCAGCAACCTCGCCGGGAGCAGAACCATGAACACTGAAGCTTTCTTT
CDR3aa: CASNLAGSRTMNTEAFF

j_gene: TRBJ2-7
abundance: -
v_gene: TRBV13
d_gene: -
CDR3nt: TGTGCCAGCAGCTTAGGGGGGGCCTTGGACGAGCAGTACTTC
CDR3aa: CASSLGGALDEQYF

j_gene: TRBJ1-5
abundance: -
v_gene: TRBV7-2
d_gene: TRBD1
CDR3nt: TGTGCCAGCAGCTCCAACCGGGACAGGGAAATACAGCCCCAGCATTTT
CDR3aa: CASSSNRDREIQPQHF

j_gene: TRBJ1-5
abundance: once
v_gene: TRBV5-5
d_gene: -
CDR3nt: TGTGCCAGCAGCTTGGTGGCAGATAATCAGCCCCAGCATTTT
CDR3aa: CASSLVADNQPQHF

j_gene: TRBJ1-6
abundance: -
v_gene: TRBV10-3
d_gene: TRBD1
CDR3nt: TGTGCCATCAGTGAGACATTAACCGGGACAGGGTATTCACCCCTCCACTTT
CDR3aa: CAISETLTGTGYSPLHF

j_gene: TRBJ1-2
abundance: -
v_gene: TRBV6-2/TRBV6-3
d_gene: -
CDR3nt: TGTGCCAGCAGTTACCTCCAGGGAGGCTATGGCTACACCTTC
CDR3aa: CASSYLQGGYGYTF

j_gene: TRBJ1-1
abundance: -
v_gene: TRBV5-4
d_gene: -
CDR3nt: TGTGCCAGCAGCCCTCAACAGGGATGGAACACTGAAGCTTTCTTT
CDR3aa: CASSPQQGWNTEAFF

j_gene: TRBJ2-2
abundance: -
v_gene: TRBV10-3
d_gene: -
CDR3nt: TGTGCCATCCGCGGGATCTGGCTCACCGGGGAGCTGTTTTTT
CDR3aa: CAIRGIWLTGELFF

j_gene: TRBJ1-5
abundance: -
v_gene: TRBV19
d_gene: -
CDR3nt: TGTGCCAGTAGTCCGGGCCCGGGGCAGCCCCAGCATTTT
CDR3aa: CASSPGPGQPQHF

j_gene: TRBJ2-1
abundance: -
v_gene: TRBV5-5
d_gene: -
CDR3nt: TGTGCCAGCAGCCGAAGTCCGGGGATTAGCTCCTACAATGAGCAGTTCTTC
CDR3aa: CASSRSPGISSYNEQFF

j_gene: TRBJ2-1
abundance: -
v_gene: TRBV11-2
d_gene: TRBD2
CDR3nt: TGTGCCAGCAGCGGGCAGGCGGGAGGTAGTTACAATGAGCAGTTCTTC
CDR3aa: CASSGQAGGSYNEQFF

j_gene: TRBJ1-5
abundance: -
v_gene: TRBV12-3/TRBV12-4
d_gene: -
CDR3nt: TGTGCCAGCAGTTTAGGGGGGCATGAGCATTTT
CDR3aa: CASSLGGHEHF

j_gene: TRBJ2-7
abundance: once
v_gene: TRBV28
d_gene: TRBD1
CDR3nt: TGTGCCAGCAGTACACCTGGACAGGGGGCCTACGAGCAGTACTTC
CDR3aa: CASSTPGQGAYEQYF

j_gene: TRBJ1-1
abundance: -
v_gene: TRBV18
d_gene: -
CDR3nt: TGTGCCAGCTCACCTACAGGGAGCGCTGAAGCTTTCTTT
CDR3aa: CASSPTGSAEAFF

j_gene: TRBJ1-4
abundance: -
v_gene: TRBV6-6
d_gene: -
CDR3nt: TGTGCCAGCAGCGTACCGCCGGGATTGCTGGCAAAACTGTTTTTT
CDR3aa: CASSVPPGLLAKLFF

j_gene: TRBJ1-4
abundance: -
v_gene: TRBV19
d_gene: TRBD1
CDR3nt: TGTGCCAGTAGTAACCAACCGGGACAGGGAGAAAAACTGTTTTTT
CDR3aa: CASSNQPGQGEKLFF

j_gene: TRBJ1-1
abundance: once
v_gene: TRBV19
d_gene: TRBD1
CDR3nt: TGTGCCAGTAGTATAGGACAGGGGGCTACTGAAGCTTTCTTT
CDR3aa: CASSIGQGATEAFF

j_gene: TRBJ2-5
abundance: once
v_gene: TRBV11-3
d_gene: TRBD2
CDR3nt: TGTGCCAGCAGCACGGGGGGGGAGACCCAGTACTTC
CDR3aa: CASSTGGETQYF

j_gene: TRBJ1-2
abundance: -
v_gene: TRBV27
d_gene: -
CDR3nt: TGTGCCAGCAGTTATCCGGGAGGCTATGGCTACACCTTC
CDR3aa: CASSYPGGYGYTF

j_gene: TRBJ2-1
abundance: -
v_gene: TRBV7-8
d_gene: TRBD2
CDR3nt: TGTGCCAGCAGCCCCACTAGCGGATACAATGAGCAGTTCTTC
CDR3aa: CASSPTSGYNEQFF

j_gene: TRBJ1-2
abundance: once
v_gene: TRBV25-1
d_gene: -
CDR3nt: TGTGCCAGCAACATTTCGAGGCAGGGGTCGGACTATGGCTACACCTTC
CDR3aa: CASNISRQGSDYGYTF

j_gene: TRBJ2-7
abundance: -
v_gene: TRBV28
d_gene: TRBD1
CDR3nt: TGTGCCAGCAGTTTCTCTTGGACAGGGGTTAACTACGAGCAGTACTTC
CDR3aa: CASSFSWTGVNYEQYF

j_gene: TRBJ2-2
abundance: -
v_gene: TRBV19
d_gene: -
CDR3nt: TGTGCCAGTAGTATCGAAGGGGGCACCGGGGAGCTGTTTTTT
CDR3aa: CASSIEGGTGELFF

j_gene: TRBJ1-2
abundance: -
v_gene: TRBV7-8
d_gene: -
CDR3nt: TGTGCCAGCAGCTTAGGGGCAGGCTACACCTTC
CDR3aa: CASSLGAGYTF

j_gene: TRBJ1-3
abundance: -
v_gene: TRBV5-1
d_gene: TRBD1
CDR3nt: TGCGCCAGCAGCCAAGGGACAGGCGCTGGAAACACCATATATTTT
CDR3aa: CASSQGTGAGNTIYF

j_gene: TRBJ1-5
abundance: -
v_gene: TRBV7-2
d_gene: -
CDR3nt: TGTGCCAGCAGCTTTGGAAGGGGTAGCAATCAGCCCCAGCATTTT
CDR3aa: CASSFGRGSNQPQHF

j_gene: TRBJ1-2
abundance: once
v_gene: TRBV15
d_gene: TRBD1
CDR3nt: TGTGCCACCAGCAGAGCCCGGGACAGGGGTTGGGGCTACACCTTC
CDR3aa: CATSRARDRGWGYTF

j_gene: TRBJ2-7
abundance: -
v_gene: TRBV19
d_gene: TRBD2
CDR3nt: TGTGCCAGTAGAACAGCGGGGGGCCACTACGAGCAGTACTTC
CDR3aa: CASRTAGGHYEQYF

j_gene: TRBJ2-6
abundance: -
v_gene: TRBV11-2
d_gene: TRBD1
CDR3nt: TGTGCCAGCAGCTCCACCAGGGGGTTAGGTCTCTCTGGGGCCAACGTCCTGACTTTC
CDR3aa: CASSSTRGLGLSGANVLTF

j_gene: TRBJ2-5
abundance: -
v_gene: TRBV11-2
d_gene: TRBD1
CDR3nt: TGTGCCAGCAGCTGGGGGACAGGTTGGGAGACCCAGTACTTC
CDR3aa: CASSWGTGWETQYF

j_gene: TRBJ2-3
abundance: -
v_gene: TRBV11-3
d_gene: TRBD1
CDR3nt: TGTGCCAGCAGCCACCGGACAGGGGAGGCAGATACGCAGTATTTT
CDR3aa: CASSHRTGEADTQYF

j_gene: TRBJ1-1
abundance: few
v_gene: TRBV29-1
d_gene: -
CDR3nt: TGCAGCGTTGACGCCCAGGGCAGGGCTTTCTTT
CDR3aa: CSVDAQGRAFF